The 2 T cell receptor beta chains reported below all come from one sample, sequenced in a study of blood T cell repertoires in COVID-19. Here immunoSEQ multiplex PCR was the method, and the copy in TCRdb shows in-frame clones only, minus some. The sample contains hundreds of thousands of clones, approximately 91% of which appear only once. The sample was PBMCs or T cells enriched from blood (not recorded which). The receptors derive from a middle-aged woman who had recovered from COVID-19.

The V call is TRBV20-1, the J call TRBJ1-2; D not resolved. V lost 3 bases to trimming and J lost 6 bases, with 14 bases between them. This CDR3 is built from 13 residues. In germline, CDR1 is DFQATT, CDR2 SNEGSKA (reference sequence). The CDR3: CSASGQLGDGYTF. CDR3 DNA sequence: TGCAGTGCTAGTGGGCAGCTAGGCGATGGCTACACCTTC.

The CDR3 loop is CASSGQDWNEQFF. The CDR3 DNA follows: TGCGCCAGCAGCGGACAGGATTGGAATGAGCAGTTCTTC. V usage is TRBV4-1 and J usage is TRBJ2-1, with 7 positions matching TRBD1. This CDR3 spans 13 amino acids. Per germline, CDR1 MGHRA and CDR2 YSYEKL. Trimming removed 5 bases from V and 7 bases from J; junction bases left unmatched: 5.